A single sample is the source of the 18 T cell receptor beta chains below, sequenced in a study of T-cell reconstitution after alpha-beta-depleted transplantation in children (dated by TCRdb to 2016 to 2017). Reading the label with the study, this specimen's treatment or condition is: allogeneic hematopoietic cell transplantation with graft depleted of TCRalphabeta T cells and CD19 B cells. The method was PCR. For sequencing, an Illumina HiSeq 2500 was employed. Molecular barcoding was employed in the preparation of TCR libraries, with unique molecular identifiers being used to normalize TCRbeta repertoire quantification. TCRdb passed the public sequencing reads through fastp at Q25 and MiXCR, retaining productive beta sequences. Each entry is one CDR3 protein sequence, shown with its most common DNA and genes. A total of about 58,000 distinct CDR3 sequences appear in this sample, approximately 43% of them only once. 95% to 98% of the sample belongs to the ten largest clones.

This material consisted of PBMCs, mostly from graft donor cells, taken 360 days after TCRalphabeta/CD19-depleted stem cell transplant. Source of these receptors: a male patient between 10 and 17 years old who had a stem cell transplant for acute lymphoblastic leukemia, so the T cells may come from the graft donor.

This clonotype was found once. This chain uses TRBV4-1 with TRBJ2-7, with D possibly being TRBD1 or TRBD2 (6 bases each). The germline CDR1 and CDR2 sequences are MGHRA and YSYEKL. V was cut by 0 bases and J by 1 base, with 13 bases left in between. This CDR3 is built from 16 residues. The DNA for the CDR3 is TGCGCCAGCAGCCAAGATCCACGGGGGCTATCCTACGAGCAGTACTTC. This sequence encodes CASSQDPRGLSYEQYF.

This clonotype turned up a few times. The chain links TRBV7-9 to TRBJ2-7, with D unresolved. CDR1 is SEHNR, CDR2 FQNEAQ, per germline (reference sequence). CDR3 size: 15 residues. The V end was cut by 5 bases, the J end by 1 base, with 15 bases between. CDR3 coding DNA: TGTGCCAGCAGCCCCGAGGACGGTCGTTCCTACGAGCAGTACTTC. Amino acids: CASSPEDGRSYEQYF.

V usage is TRBV7-8 and J usage is TRBJ2-2; 8 positions agree with TRBD2. The CDR3 extends over 15 amino acids. Trimming took 3 bases from V and 3 from J; bases not matched to a gene: 3. CDR1 and CDR2 from the germline V gene are SGHVS and FQNEAQ. The CDR3 spells CASSFAGGYTGELFF. CDR3 in DNA: TGTGCCAGCAGCTTCGCGGGGGGCTACACCGGGGAGCTGTTTTTT. Full variable domain (rest looked up from reference TRBV7-8 and TRBJ2-2): GAGVSQSPRYKVAKRGQDVALRCDPISGHVSLFWYQQALGQGPEFLTYFQNEAQLDKSGLPSDRFFAERPEGSVSTLKIQRTQQEDSAVYLCASSFAGGYTGELFFGEGSRLTVL.

This chain connects TRBV29-1 to TRBJ2-1, with 7 positions matching TRBD2. The V and J ends lost 6 bases and 0 bases, in that order; junction bases with no gene match: 5. This CDR3 contains 14 residues. The germline gives CDR1 SQVTM, CDR2 ANQGSEA. The CDR3: CSVSGILSYNEQFF. CDR3 bases: TGCAGCGTCAGCGGGATACTCTCCTACAATGAGCAGTTCTTC.

The V gene is TRBV10-1, the J gene TRBJ2-3, with 11 bases aligning to TRBD2. The V gene's germline CDR1 is WNHNN and CDR2 SYGVQD (reference sequence). Unmatched junction bases numbered 7, after V lost 6 bases and J lost 8 bases. This CDR3 spans 14 amino acids. The CDR3 reads CASSLSLAGGTQYF. DNA of the CDR3: TGCGCCAGCAGCCTCAGTCTAGCGGGAGGTACGCAGTATTTT.

The genes are TRBV11-2 and TRBJ2-3, with TRBD1 matching 10 bases. CDR1 is SGHAT, CDR2 FQNNGV, per germline. The V gene end was trimmed by 5 bases and the J gene end by 2 bases; junction bases not matched to a gene: 7. The CDR3 spans 16 residues. The CDR3 sequence: CASSNSGQGITDTQYF. As DNA, the CDR3 is TGTGCCAGCAGCAACTCGGGACAGGGGATCACAGATACGCAGTATTTT. The variable domain in full, with the rest retrieved from reference TRBV11-2 and TRBJ2-3, is EAGVAQSPRYKIIEKRQSVAFWCNPISGHATLYWYQQILGQGPKLLIQFQNNGVVDDSQLPKDRFSAERLKGVDSTLKIQPAKLEDSAVYLCASSNSGQGITDTQYFGPGTRLTVL.

This chain joins TRBV20-1 and TRBJ2-3; D is unresolved. Per the germline V gene, CDR1 is DFQATT and CDR2 is SNEGSKA (reference sequence). The CDR3 is 11 residues long. The CDR3 sequence is CSVGRTDTQYF. In DNA, the CDR3 is TGCAGCGTAGGACGGACAGATACGCAGTATTTT.

The rearrangement uses TRBV14 and TRBJ2-7, with no clear D. The CDR3 has 14 amino acids. Trimming took 1 base from V and 3 from J, leaving 10 bases between them. CDR1 and CDR2 (germline): SGHDN, FVKESK. The CDR3 spells CASSQGLGFYEQYF. DNA of the CDR3: TGTGCCAGCAGCCAAGGGTTAGGGTTCTACGAGCAGTACTTC.

The chain recombines TRBV27 with TRBJ2-5, with D perhaps matching TRBD2 (6 bases). The CDR3 sequence is 14 residues long. The germline V and J ends were trimmed by 0 bases and 5 bases, with 10 bases remaining between them. The germline CDR1 and CDR2 sequences are MNHEY and SMNVEV (reference sequence). The CDR3 sequence is CASSLSREHETQYF. In DNA form, the CDR3 reads TGTGCCAGCAGTTTATCACGGGAGCATGAGACCCAGTACTTC.

The chain uses TRBV27 and TRBJ1-6, with D perhaps matching TRBD1 (6 bases). Trimming shortened V by 6 bases and J by 6 bases, and 15 bases separated the two germline ends. From germline, CDR1 is MNHEY and CDR2 SMNVEV (reference sequence). CDR3 size: 15 residues. This chain's CDR3 is CASRSGQLANSPLHF. The CDR3 DNA is TGTGCCAGCAGGTCTGGACAGCTTGCTAATTCACCCCTCCACTTT.

The chain has TRBV5-1 and TRBJ1-1; TRBD1 might be the D (5 bases). In germline, CDR1 is SGHRS, CDR2 YFSETQ. The CDR3 has 14 amino acids. Trimming left V 0 bases short and J 4 bases short, with 10 bases between. The chain's CDR3 is CASSLGEGITEAFF. The CDR3 nucleotides read TGCGCCAGCAGCTTGGGGGAGGGGATCACTGAAGCTTTCTTT.

This clonotype was counted a few times. The chain employs TRBV20-1 and TRBJ2-7, with TRBD2 matching over 13 bases. The V and J ends lost 5 bases and 4 bases, in that order; junction bases with no gene match: 11. The CDR3 loop spans 16 amino acids. Germline V gene lookup returns CDR1 DFQATT and CDR2 SNEGSKA (reference sequence). The CDR3: CSAPPRTSGRAYEQYF. The CDR3 DNA reads as TGCAGTGCTCCACCCCGGACTAGCGGGAGAGCGTACGAGCAGTACTTC.

V usage is TRBV7-9 and J usage is TRBJ1-1; the D gene is possibly TRBD1 (6 bases). Germline V gives CDR1 SEHNR, CDR2 FQNEAQ (reference sequence). The V gene lost 4 bases and the J gene lost 2 bases, with 17 bases spanning the gap. The CDR3 is 16 residues long. The CDR3 reads CASSSLIQGFNTEAFF. CDR3 coding DNA: TGTGCCAGCAGCTCGCTAATCCAGGGGTTCAACACTGAAGCTTTCTTT. Drawing the rest from reference TRBV7-9 and TRBJ1-1, the complete variable domain is DTGVSQNPRHKITKRGQNVTFRCDPISEHNRLYWYRQTLGQGPEFLTYFQNEAQLEKSRLLSDRFSAERPKGSFSTLEIQRTEQGDSAMYLCASSSLIQGFNTEAFFGQGTRLTVV.

The V and J genes are TRBV9 and TRBJ2-7; no firm D call. In germline, CDR1 is SGDLS, CDR2 YYNGEE. The V and J ends lost 0 bases and 5 bases respectively, with 3 bases between them. CDR3 size: 11 residues. The CDR3 DNA reads as TGTGCCAGCAGCGTAGGGGACGAGCAGTACTTC. It encodes CASSVGDEQYF.

The chain joins TRBV27 to TRBJ2-5; D remains unclear. Trimming cost V 0 bases and J 2 bases, with 10 bases left between them. Germline lookup yields CDR1 MNHEY and CDR2 SMNVEV (reference sequence). The CDR3 totals 15 residues. The CDR3 DNA reads as TGTGCCAGCAGTTTATCCCCATCGACTCAAGAGACCCAGTACTTC. It specifies CASSLSPSTQETQYF.

This clonotype has a handful of counts. The rearrangement uses TRBV12-3 or TRBV12-4 and TRBJ2-7; 14 bases align to TRBD2. The CDR3 covers 14 residues. Trimming removed 7 bases from V and 5 bases from J; junction bases left unmatched: 4. CDR3 region: CASNQGLAGDEQYF. In DNA form, the CDR3 reads TGTGCCAGCAACCAGGGACTAGCGGGAGACGAGCAGTACTTC.

V usage is TRBV12-3 or TRBV12-4 and J usage is TRBJ2-5; TRBD2 matches 9 bases. This CDR3 has 15 amino acids. After removal of 2 bases from V and 3 bases from J, the junction contained 4 bases not matched to a gene. The CDR3 DNA reads as TGTGCCAGCAGTTTAACGGTAGCGGGAGAAGAGACCCAGTACTTC. Its translation: CASSLTVAGEETQYF.

CDR3: CASSSWGGRASNEQFF. The DNA for the CDR3 is TGTGCCAGCAGTTCCTGGGGCGGGAGGGCCTCCAATGAGCAGTTCTTC. The V gene is TRBV28, the J gene TRBJ2-1, with 9 bases that match TRBD2. J was trimmed by 6 bases and V by 4 bases; bases with no gene match: 10. This CDR3 contains 16 residues. Per the germline V gene, CDR1 is MDHEN and CDR2 is SYDVKM. Full variable domain (rest looked up from reference TRBV28 and TRBJ2-1): DVKVTQSSRYLVKRTGEKVFLECVQDMDHENMFWYRQDPGLGLRLIYFSYDVKMKEKGDIPEGYSVSREKKERFSLILESASTNQTSMYLCASSSWGGRASNEQFFGPGTRLTVL.